This T cell receptor (beta chain) stems from a study of shared clonotypes between healthy human individuals. Study at large: The donors, two women and a few men, were aged 18 to 49.

Assay: immunoSEQ multiplex PCR; the TCRdb copy retains only in-frame clones and omits some. Of fewer than 650,000 clones listed, around 76% are singletons. Germline CDR1 and CDR2: SGHNT and YYREEE (reference sequence). The V end was cut by 3 bases, the J end by 3 bases, with 7 bases between. This CDR3 region has 12 residues. The sample was PBMCs. This clonotype originated in a woman aged 40 to 55 in good health. Some clones in this sample may be carry-over from other donors' samples. The gene calls are TRBV5-4 and TRBJ2-7; a possible D gene is TRBD2 (5 bases). CDR3 bases: TGTGCCAGCAGCTATGGGAGCTACGAGCAGTACTTC. This codes for CASSYGSYEQYF. The full variable domain, completed using reference TRBV5-4 and TRBJ2-7, is ETGVTQSPTHLIKTRGQQVTLRCSSQSGHNTVSWYQQALGQGPQFIFQYYREEENGRGNFPPRFSGLQFPNYSSELNVNALELDDSALYLCASSYGSYEQYFGPGTRLTVT.